The 2 T cell receptor beta chains given below trace back to one sample, sequenced in a study of CD8+CD57+ T cells in acquired aplastic anemia. It was patients with CD8+CD57+ cell expansion by flow cytometry who were chosen for sequencing. Researchers used genomic DNA as the template to profile TCR beta VDJ and CDR3. Using its own MiXCR run on the reads, TCRdb lists one record per CDR3 protein. The sample shows about 180,000 distinct CDR3 sequences, around 50% of them seen only once. Specimen: sorted CD4+, CD8+, or CD8+CD57+ T cells (not recorded which) from PBMCs. The receptors derive from a human donor with aplastic anemia.

This clonotype was seen a handful of times. This sequence joins TRBV2 and TRBJ1-1; D perhaps matches TRBD1 (6 bases). The length of the CDR3 is 12 residues. Germline CDR1 reads SNHLY; CDR2 reads FYNNEI. CDR3 region: CASGQTNTEAFF. CDR3 nucleotides: TGTGCTAGCGGACAGACAAACACTGAAGCTTTCTTT.

The CDR3 loop reads CASSIVYSAMNTEAFF. As DNA, the CDR3 is TGTGCCAGTAGTATCGTCTATAGCGCAATGAACACTGAAGCTTTCTTT. The chain combines TRBV19 with TRBJ1-1; D is undetermined. The germline gives CDR1 LNHDA, CDR2 SQIVND (reference sequence). CDR3 length equals 16 residues. With 3 bases removed from V and 0 bases from J, the gap between germline ends came to 14 bases.